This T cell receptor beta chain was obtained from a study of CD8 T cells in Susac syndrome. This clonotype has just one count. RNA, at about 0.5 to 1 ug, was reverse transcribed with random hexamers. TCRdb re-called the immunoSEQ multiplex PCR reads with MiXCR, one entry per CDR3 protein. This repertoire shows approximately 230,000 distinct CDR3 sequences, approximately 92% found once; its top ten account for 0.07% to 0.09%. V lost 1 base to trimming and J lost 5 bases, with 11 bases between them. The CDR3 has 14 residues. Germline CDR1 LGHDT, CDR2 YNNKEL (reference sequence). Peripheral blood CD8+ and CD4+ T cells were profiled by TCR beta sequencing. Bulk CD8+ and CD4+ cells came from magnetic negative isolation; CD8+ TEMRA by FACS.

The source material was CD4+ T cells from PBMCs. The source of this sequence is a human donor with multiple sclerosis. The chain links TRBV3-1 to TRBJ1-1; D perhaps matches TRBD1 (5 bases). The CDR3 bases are TGTGCCAGCAGCCAAGGCCGGGGCATTACTGAAGCTTTCTTT. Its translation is CASSQGRGITEAFF.